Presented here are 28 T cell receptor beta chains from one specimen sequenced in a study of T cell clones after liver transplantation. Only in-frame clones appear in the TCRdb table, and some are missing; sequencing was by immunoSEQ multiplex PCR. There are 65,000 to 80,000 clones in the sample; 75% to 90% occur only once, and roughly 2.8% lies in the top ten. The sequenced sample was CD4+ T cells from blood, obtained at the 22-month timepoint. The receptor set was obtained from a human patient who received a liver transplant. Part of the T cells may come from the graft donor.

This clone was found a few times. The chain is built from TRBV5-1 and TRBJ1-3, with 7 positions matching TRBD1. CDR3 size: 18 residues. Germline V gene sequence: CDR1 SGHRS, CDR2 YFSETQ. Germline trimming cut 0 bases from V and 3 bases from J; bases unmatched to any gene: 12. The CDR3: CASSLGTTGDQFGNTIYF. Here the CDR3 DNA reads TGCGCCAGCAGCTTGGGGACTACAGGGGATCAGTTTGGAAACACCATATATTTT. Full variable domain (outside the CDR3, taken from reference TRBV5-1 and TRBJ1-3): KAGVTQTPRYLIKTRGQQVTLSCSPISGHRSVSWYQQTPGQGLQFLFEYFSETQRNKGNFPGRFSGRQFSNSRSEMNVSTLELGDSALYLCASSLGTTGDQFGNTIYFGEGSWLTVV.

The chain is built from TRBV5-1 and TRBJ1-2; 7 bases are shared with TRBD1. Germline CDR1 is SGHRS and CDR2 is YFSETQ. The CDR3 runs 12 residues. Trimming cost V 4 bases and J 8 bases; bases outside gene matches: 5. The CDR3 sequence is CASSPDRVGYTF. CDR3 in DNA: TGCGCCAGCAGCCCCGACAGGGTCGGCTACACCTTC. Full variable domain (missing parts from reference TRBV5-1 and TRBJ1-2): KAGVTQTPRYLIKTRGQQVTLSCSPISGHRSVSWYQQTPGQGLQFLFEYFSETQRNKGNFPGRFSGRQFSNSRSEMNVSTLELGDSALYLCASSPDRVGYTFGSGTRLTVV.

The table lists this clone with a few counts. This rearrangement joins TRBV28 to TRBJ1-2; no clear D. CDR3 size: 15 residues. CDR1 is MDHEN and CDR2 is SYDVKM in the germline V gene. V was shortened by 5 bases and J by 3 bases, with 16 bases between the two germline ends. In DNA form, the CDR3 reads TGTGCCAGCAGTCTCGGAGGGAAGGTGGACTATGGCTACACCTTC. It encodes CASSLGGKVDYGYTF.

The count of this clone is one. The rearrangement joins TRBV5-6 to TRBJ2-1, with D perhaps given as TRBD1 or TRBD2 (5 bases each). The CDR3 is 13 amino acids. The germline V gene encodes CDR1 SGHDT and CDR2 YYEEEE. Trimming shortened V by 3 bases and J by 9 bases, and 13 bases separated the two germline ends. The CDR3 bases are TGTGCCAGCAGCTGGGACCGCCTTGGTGAGCAGTTCTTC. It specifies CASSWDRLGEQFF.

The CDR3 is CASSLSHQPQHF. CDR3 nucleotide sequence: TGTGCCAGCAGCCTTTCCCATCAGCCCCAGCATTTT. This chain joins TRBV7-9 and TRBJ1-5; no firm D call. Trimming shortened V by 5 bases and J by 5 bases, and 7 bases separated the two germline ends. Germline V gives CDR1 SEHNR, CDR2 FQNEAQ (reference sequence). CDR3 size: 12 residues. Complete variable domain (other parts from reference TRBV7-9 and TRBJ1-5): DTGVSQNPRHKITKRGQNVTFRCDPISEHNRLYWYRQTLGQGPEFLTYFQNEAQLEKSRLLSDRFSAERPKGSFSTLEIQRTEQGDSAMYLCASSLSHQPQHFGDGTRLSIL.

The CDR3 DNA reads TGTGCCAGCAGTCCCAAAACTCGGAATGAGCAGTTCTTC. Its protein product is CASSPKTRNEQFF. The chain recombines TRBV27 with TRBJ2-1; D call uncertain. CDR3 length: 13 amino acids. CDR1 is MNHEY and CDR2 is SMNVEV in the germline V gene (reference sequence). Trimming removed 5 bases at V and 7 bases at J, with 12 bases between.

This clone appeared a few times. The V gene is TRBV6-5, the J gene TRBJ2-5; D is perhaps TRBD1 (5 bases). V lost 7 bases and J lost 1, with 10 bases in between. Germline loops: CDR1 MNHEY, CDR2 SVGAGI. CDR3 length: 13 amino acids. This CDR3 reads CASKRQRQETQYF. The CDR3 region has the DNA TGTGCCAGCAAAAGACAGCGCCAAGAGACCCAGTACTTC.

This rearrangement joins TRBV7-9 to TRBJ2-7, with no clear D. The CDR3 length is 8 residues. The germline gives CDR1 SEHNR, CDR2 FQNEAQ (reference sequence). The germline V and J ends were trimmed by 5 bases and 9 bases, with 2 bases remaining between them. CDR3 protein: CASSPQYF. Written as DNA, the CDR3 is TGTGCCAGCAGCCCGCAGTACTTC.

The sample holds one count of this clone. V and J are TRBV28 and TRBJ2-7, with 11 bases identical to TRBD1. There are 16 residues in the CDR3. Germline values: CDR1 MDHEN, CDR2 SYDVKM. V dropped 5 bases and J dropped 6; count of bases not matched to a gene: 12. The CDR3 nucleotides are TGTGCCAGCAGTAGATACCCCGGACAGGGGGCGAGCGAGCAGTACTTC. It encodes CASSRYPGQGASEQYF.

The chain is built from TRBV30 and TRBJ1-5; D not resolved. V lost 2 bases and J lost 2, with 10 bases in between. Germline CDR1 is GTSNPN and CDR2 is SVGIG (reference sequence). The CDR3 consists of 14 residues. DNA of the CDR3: TGTGCCTGGAGTCGGTTGCAGGGCAATCAGCCCCAGCATTTT. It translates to CAWSRLQGNQPQHF.

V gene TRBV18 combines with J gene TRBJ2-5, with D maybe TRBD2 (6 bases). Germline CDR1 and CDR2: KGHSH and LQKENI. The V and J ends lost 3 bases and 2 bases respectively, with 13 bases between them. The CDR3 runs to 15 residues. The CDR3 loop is CASSPLRGVQETQYF. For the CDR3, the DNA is TGTGCCAGCTCACCTCTTCGCGGGGTACAAGAGACCCAGTACTTC.

CDR3 in DNA: TGTGCCAGCAGTTTATCCGGGGGGGCCCTGATCTATGGCTACACCTTC. It yields the protein CASSLSGGALIYGYTF. V is TRBV27 and J is TRBJ1-2, with D perhaps TRBD1 (6 bases). Germline CDR1 reads MNHEY; CDR2 reads SMNVEV (reference sequence). V shed 0 bases and J shed 4 bases, with 15 bases lying between them. The CDR3 spans 16 residues.

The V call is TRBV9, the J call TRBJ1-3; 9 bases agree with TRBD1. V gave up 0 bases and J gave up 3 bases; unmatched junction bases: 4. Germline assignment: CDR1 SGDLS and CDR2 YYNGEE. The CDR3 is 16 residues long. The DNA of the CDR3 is TGTGCCAGCAGCGTAGCGGGACAGGGAAGTGGAAACACCATATATTTT. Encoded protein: CASSVAGQGSGNTIYF.

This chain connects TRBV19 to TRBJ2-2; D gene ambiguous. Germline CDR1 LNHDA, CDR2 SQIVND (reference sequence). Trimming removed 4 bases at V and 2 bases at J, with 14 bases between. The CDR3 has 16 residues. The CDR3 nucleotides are TGTGCCAGTAGTAGCCCTCAGTGGTCTAACACCGGGGAGCTGTTTTTT. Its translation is CASSSPQWSNTGELFF.

In DNA, the CDR3 is TGTGCCAGCAGCTTACGCTGGGAGACTTCACCCCTCCACTTT. The encoded protein is CASSLRWETSPLHF. The V and J genes are TRBV7-2 and TRBJ1-6; D is undetermined. This CDR3 comprises 14 residues. The germline V and J ends were trimmed by 2 bases and 9 bases, with 11 bases remaining between them. CDR1 and CDR2 (germline): SGHTA, FQGNSA.

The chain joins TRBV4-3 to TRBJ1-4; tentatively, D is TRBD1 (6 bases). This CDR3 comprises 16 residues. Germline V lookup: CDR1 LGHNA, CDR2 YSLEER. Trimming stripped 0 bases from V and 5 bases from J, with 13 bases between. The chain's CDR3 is CASSQDKVTGNEKLFF. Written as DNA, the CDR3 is TGCGCCAGCAGCCAAGATAAAGTGACAGGCAATGAAAAACTGTTTTTT.

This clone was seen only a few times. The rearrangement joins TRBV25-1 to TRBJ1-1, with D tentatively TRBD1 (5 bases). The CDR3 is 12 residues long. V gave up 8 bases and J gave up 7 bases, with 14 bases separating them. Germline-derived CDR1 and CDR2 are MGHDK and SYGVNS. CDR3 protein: CASSRGTGEAFF. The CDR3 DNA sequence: TGTGCCAGCTCGCGAGGCACAGGTGAAGCTTTCTTT.

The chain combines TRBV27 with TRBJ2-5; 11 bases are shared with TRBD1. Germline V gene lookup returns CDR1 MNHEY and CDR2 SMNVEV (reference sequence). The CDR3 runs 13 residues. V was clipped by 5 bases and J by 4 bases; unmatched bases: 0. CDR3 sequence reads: CASSGTGGETQYF. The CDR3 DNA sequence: TGTGCCAGCAGTGGGACAGGGGGAGAGACCCAGTACTTC.

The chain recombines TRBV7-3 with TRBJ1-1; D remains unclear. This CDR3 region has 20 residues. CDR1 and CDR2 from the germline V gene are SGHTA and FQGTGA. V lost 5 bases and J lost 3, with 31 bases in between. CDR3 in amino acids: CASSPRLSPWQDRWDTEAFF. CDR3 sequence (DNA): TGTGCCAGCAGCCCCCGTCTCTCGCCTTGGCAGGATCGGTGGGACACTGAAGCTTTCTTT.

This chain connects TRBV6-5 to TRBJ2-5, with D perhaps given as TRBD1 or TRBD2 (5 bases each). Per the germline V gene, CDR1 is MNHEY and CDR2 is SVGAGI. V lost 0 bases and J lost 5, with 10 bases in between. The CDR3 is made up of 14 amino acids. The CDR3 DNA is TGTGCCAGCAGTTACTCTCAGGGAGCGGAGACCCAGTACTTC. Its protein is CASSYSQGAETQYF.

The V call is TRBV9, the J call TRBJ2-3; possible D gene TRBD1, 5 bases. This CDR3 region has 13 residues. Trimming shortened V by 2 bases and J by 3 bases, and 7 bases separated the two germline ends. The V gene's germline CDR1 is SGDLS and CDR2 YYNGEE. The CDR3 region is CASSVPGTDTQYF. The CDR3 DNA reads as TGTGCCAGCAGCGTGCCAGGGACAGATACGCAGTATTTT.

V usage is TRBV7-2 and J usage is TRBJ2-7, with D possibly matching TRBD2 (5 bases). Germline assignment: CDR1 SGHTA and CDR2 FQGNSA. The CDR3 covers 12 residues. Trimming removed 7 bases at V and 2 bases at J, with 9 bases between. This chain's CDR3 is CASTSGTYEQYF. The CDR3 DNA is TGTGCCAGCACCTCGGGGACCTACGAGCAGTACTTC.

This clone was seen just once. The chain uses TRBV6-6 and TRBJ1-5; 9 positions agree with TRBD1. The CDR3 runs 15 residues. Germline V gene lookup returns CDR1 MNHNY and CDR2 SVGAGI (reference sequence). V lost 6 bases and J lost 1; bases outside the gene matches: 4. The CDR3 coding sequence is TGTGCCAGCAGGGAGACAGGGGGGAGCAATCAGCCCCAGCATTTT. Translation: CASRETGGSNQPQHF.

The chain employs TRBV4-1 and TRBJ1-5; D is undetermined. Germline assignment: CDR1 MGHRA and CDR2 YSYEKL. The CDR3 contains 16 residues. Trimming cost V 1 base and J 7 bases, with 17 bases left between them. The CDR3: CASSQAPDVSLQPQHF. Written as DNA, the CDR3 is TGCGCCAGCAGCCAAGCCCCCGACGTTTCCCTACAGCCCCAGCATTTT.

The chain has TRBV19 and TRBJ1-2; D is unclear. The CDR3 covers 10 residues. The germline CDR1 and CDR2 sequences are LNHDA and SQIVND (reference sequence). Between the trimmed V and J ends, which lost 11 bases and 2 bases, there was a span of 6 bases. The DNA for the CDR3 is TGTGCCGCGGGAAACTATGGCTACACCTTC. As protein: CAAGNYGYTF.

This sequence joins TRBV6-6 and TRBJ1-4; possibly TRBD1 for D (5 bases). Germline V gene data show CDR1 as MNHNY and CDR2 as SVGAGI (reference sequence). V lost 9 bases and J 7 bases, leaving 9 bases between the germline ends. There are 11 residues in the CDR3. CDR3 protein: CASSQGEKLFF. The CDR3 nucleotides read TGTGCCAGTTCCCAGGGTGAAAAACTGTTTTTT.

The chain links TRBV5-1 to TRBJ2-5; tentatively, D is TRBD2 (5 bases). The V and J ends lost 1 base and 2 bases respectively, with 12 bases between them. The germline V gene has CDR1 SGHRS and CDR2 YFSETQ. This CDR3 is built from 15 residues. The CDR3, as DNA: TGCGCCAGCAGCTTGTTCCCTAGAGGGCAAGAGACCCAGTACTTC. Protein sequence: CASSLFPRGQETQYF.

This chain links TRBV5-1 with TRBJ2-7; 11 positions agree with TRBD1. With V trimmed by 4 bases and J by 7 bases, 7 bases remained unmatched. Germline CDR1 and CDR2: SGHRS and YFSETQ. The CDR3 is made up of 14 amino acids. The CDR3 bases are TGCGCCAGCAGCCCCGGACAGGGGGCGGGGGAGCAGTACTTC. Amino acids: CASSPGQGAGEQYF. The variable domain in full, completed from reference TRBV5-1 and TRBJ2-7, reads KAGVTQTPRYLIKTRGQQVTLSCSPISGHRSVSWYQQTPGQGLQFLFEYFSETQRNKGNFPGRFSGRQFSNSRSEMNVSTLELGDSALYLCASSPGQGAGEQYFGPGTRLTVT.